This T cell receptor (beta chain) was sequenced in a study of blood T cell repertoires in COVID-19. Assay used: immunoSEQ multiplex PCR; TCRdb lists only in-frame clones, some missing. The table includes hundreds of thousands of clones, 88% detected once. V was pared by 6 bases and J by 5 bases, with 13 bases between. The germline gives CDR1 ENHRY, CDR2 SYGVKD. This CDR3 spans 13 amino acids. The sample comprised peripheral blood. The receptor was isolated from a man older than 75 with acute or convalescent COVID-19. The V call is TRBV10-3, the J call TRBJ2-5; possibly TRBD2 for D (5 bases). The CDR3 region is CAIRSQREETQYF. CDR3 nucleotide sequence: TGTGCCATCAGATCTCAGAGGGAGGAGACCCAGTACTTC.